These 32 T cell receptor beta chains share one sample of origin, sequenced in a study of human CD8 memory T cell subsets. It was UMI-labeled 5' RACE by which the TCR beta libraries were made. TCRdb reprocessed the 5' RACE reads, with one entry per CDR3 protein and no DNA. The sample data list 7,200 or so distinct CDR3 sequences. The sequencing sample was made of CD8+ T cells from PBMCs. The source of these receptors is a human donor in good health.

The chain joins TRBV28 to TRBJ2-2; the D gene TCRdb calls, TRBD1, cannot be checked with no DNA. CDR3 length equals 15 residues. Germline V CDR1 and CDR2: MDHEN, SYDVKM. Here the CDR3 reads CASSLGDRDTGELFF.

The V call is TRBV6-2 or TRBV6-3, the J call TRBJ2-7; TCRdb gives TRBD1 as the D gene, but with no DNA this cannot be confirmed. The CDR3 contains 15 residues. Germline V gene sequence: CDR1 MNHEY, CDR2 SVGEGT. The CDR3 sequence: CASSYSQDNPYEQYF.

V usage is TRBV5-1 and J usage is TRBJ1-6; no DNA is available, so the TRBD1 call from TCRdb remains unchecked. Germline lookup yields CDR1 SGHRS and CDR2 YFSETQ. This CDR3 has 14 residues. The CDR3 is CATMGQGKLSPLHF.

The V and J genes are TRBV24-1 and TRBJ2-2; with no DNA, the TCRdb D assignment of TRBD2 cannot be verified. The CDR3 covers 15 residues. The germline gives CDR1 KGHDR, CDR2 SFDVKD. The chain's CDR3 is CATKGSGPDTGELFF.

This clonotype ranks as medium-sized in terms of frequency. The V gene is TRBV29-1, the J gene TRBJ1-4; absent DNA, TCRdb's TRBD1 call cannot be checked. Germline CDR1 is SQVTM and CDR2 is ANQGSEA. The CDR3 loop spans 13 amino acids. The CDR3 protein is CSVEIPTAKKLFF. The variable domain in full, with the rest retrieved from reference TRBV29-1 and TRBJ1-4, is SAVISQKPSRDICQRGTSLTIQCQVDSQVTMMFWYRQQPGQSLTLIATANQGSEATYESGFVIDKFPISRPNLTFSTLTVSNMSPEDSSIYLCSVEIPTAKKLFFGSGTQLSVL.

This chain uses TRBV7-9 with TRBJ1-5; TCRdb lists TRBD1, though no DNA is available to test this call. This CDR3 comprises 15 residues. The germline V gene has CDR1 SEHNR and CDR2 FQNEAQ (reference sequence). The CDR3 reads CASSPEGTSNQPQHF.

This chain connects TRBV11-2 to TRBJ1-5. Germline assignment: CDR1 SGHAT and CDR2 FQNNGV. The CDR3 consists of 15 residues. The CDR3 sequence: CASSLEGGGGQPQHF.

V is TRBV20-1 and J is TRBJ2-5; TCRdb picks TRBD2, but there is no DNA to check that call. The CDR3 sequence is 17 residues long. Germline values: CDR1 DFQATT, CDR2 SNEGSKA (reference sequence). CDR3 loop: CSARVAAGSGSLETQYF.

Here the CDR3 reads CAWSPGNSNQPQHF. This chain links TRBV30 with TRBJ1-5; no DNA is available, so the TRBD1 call from TCRdb remains unchecked. The CDR3 covers 14 residues. Germline-derived CDR1 and CDR2 are GTSNPN and SVGIG (reference sequence).

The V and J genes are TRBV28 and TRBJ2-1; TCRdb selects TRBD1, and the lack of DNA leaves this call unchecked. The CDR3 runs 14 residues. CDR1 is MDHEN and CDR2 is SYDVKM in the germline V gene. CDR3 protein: CASSLGTAYNEQFF. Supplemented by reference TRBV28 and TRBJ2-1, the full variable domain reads DVKVTQSSRYLVKRTGEKVFLECVQDMDHENMFWYRQDPGLGLRLIYFSYDVKMKEKGDIPEGYSVSREKKERFSLILESASTNQTSMYLCASSLGTAYNEQFFGPGTRLTVL.

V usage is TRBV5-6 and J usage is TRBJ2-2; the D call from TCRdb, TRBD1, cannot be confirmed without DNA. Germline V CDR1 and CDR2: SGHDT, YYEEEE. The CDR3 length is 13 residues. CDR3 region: CASGSGDSGELFF.

This chain's CDR3 is CATSSTEGPGGYTF. This chain uses TRBV15 with TRBJ1-2. CDR3 length equals 14 residues. The germline gives CDR1 LNHNV, CDR2 YYDKDF (reference sequence).

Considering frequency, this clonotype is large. The CDR3 region is CASRGGQGLNTQYF. This rearrangement joins TRBV28 to TRBJ2-3; TCRdb's assignment of TRBD1 cannot be checked, as there is no DNA. Germline values: CDR1 MDHEN, CDR2 SYDVKM. This CDR3 spans 14 amino acids.

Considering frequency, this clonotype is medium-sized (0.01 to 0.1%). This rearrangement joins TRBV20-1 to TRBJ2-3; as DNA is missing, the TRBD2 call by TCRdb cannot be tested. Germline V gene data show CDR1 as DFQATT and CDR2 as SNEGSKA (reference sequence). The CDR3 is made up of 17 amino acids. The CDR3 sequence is CSAYQQLAGGPSDTQYF.

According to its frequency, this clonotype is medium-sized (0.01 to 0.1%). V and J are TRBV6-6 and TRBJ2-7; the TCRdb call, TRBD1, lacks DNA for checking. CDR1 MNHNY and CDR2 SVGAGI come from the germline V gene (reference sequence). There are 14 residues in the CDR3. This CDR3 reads CASSFGTGGYEQYF.

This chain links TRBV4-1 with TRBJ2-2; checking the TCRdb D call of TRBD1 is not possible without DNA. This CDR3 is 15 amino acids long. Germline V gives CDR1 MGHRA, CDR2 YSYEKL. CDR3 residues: CASSQEDRNTGELFF.

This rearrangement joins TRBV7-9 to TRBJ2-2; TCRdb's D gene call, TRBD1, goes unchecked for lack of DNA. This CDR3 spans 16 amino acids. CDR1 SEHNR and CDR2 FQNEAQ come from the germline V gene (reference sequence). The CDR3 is CASSPWTGQNTGELFF.

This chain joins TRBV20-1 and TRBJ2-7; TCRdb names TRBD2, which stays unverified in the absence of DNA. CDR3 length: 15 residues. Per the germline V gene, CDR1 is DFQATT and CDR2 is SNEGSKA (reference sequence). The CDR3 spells CSARGGTSGTYEQYF.

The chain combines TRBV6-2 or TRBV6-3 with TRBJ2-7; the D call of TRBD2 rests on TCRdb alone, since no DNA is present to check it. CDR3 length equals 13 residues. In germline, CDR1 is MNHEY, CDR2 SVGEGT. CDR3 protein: CATPTSAYYEQYF.

CDR3: CASSELEGPYNEQFF. This sequence joins TRBV9 and TRBJ2-1; TCRdb lists TRBD2, though no DNA is available to test this call. CDR3 length: 15 amino acids. Germline lookup yields CDR1 SGDLS and CDR2 YYNGEE.

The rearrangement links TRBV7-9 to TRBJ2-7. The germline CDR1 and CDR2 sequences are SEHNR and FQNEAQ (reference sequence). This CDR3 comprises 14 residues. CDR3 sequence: CASSFPGGTYEQYF.

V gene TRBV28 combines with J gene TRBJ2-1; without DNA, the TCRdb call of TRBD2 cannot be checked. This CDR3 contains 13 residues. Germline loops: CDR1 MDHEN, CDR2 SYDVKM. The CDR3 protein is CASSPAEGGEQFF.

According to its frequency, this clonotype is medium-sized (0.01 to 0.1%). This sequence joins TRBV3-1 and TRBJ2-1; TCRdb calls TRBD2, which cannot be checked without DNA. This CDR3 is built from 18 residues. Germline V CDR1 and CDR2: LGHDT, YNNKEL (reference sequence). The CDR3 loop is CASSQDYPASGRTYEQFF.

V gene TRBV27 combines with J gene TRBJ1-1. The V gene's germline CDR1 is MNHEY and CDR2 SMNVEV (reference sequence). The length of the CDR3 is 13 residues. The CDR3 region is CASSFSGTTEAFF.

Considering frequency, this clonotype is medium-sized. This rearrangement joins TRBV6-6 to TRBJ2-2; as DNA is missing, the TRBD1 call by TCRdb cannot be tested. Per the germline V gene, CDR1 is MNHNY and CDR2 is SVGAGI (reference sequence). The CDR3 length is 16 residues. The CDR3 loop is CASRHPGTGPTGELFF.

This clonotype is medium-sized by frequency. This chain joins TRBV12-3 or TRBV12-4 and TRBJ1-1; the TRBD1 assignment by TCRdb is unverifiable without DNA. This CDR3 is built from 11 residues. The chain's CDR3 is CASSLGVEAFF.

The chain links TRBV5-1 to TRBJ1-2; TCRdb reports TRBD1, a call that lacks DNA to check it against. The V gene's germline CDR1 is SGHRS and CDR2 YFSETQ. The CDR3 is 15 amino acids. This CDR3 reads CASSRRDRPSYGYTF. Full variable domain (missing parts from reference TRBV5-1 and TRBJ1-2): KAGVTQTPRYLIKTRGQQVTLSCSPISGHRSVSWYQQTPGQGLQFLFEYFSETQRNKGNFPGRFSGRQFSNSRSEMNVSTLELGDSALYLCASSRRDRPSYGYTFGSGTRLTVV.

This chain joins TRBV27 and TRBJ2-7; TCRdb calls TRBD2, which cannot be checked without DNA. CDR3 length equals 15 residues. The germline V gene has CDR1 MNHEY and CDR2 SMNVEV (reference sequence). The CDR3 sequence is CASSLGTSEVNEQYF.

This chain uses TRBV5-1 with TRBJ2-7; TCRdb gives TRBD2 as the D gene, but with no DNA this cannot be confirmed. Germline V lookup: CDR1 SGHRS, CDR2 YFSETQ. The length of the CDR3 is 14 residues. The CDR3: CASSLAGRAYEQYF.

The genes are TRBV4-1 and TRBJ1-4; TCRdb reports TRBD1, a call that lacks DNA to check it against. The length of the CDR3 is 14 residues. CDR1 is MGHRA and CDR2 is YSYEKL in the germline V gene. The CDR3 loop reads CASSKDRDYEKLFF.

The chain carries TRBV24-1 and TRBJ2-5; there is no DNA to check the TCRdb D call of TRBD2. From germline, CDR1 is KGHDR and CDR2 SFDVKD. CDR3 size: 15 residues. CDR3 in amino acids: CATSEGTSGKETQYF.

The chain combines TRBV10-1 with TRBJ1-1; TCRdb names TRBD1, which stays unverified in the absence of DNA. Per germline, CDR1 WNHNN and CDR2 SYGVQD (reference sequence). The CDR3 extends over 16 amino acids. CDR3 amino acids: CASSESEWGANTEAFF.